This T cell receptor (beta chain) stems from a study of T cells in Graves' hyperthyroidism and ophthalmopathy. This clonotype was recorded a few times. The CDR3 runs to 15 residues. Trimming removed 5 bases from V and 3 bases from J; junction bases left unmatched: 6. The V gene's germline CDR1 is SGHTA and CDR2 FQGNSA. Researchers amplified the TCR beta CDR3 regions from RNA transcripts. An initial round of RT-PCR targeting the TCR CDR3 relied on the HTBI primer set. One entry per CDR3 protein results from TCRdb running MiXCR on the multiplex PCR reads. The data contain around 690,000 distinct CDR3 sequences, about 20% of them singletons.

This clonotype originated in a man aged 25-40 years with Graves' ophthalmopathy. Sequences were obtained from blood. J is TRBJ1-5 and V is TRBV7-2; TRBD1 matches at 8 bases. Written as DNA, the CDR3 is TGTGCCAGCAGCCCGTTGGACAGGGACAATCAGCCCCAGCATTTT. The encoded protein is CASSPLDRDNQPQHF.